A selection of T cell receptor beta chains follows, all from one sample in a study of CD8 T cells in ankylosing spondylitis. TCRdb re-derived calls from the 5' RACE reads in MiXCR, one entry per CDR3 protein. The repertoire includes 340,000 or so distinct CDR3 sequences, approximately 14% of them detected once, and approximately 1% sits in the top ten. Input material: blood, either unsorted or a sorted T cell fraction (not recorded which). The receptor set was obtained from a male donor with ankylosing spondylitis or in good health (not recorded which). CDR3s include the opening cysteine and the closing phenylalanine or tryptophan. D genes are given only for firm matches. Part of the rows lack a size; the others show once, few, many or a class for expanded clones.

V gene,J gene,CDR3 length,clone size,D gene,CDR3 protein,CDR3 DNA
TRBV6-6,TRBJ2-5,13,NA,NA,CASRRGARETQYF,TGTGCCAGCCGGAGGGGGGCGCGGGAGACCCAGTACTTC
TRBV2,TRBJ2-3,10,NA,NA,CAGPQDTQYF,TGTGCCGGGCCGCAAGATACGCAGTATTTT
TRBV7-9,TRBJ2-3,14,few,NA,CASSLDGYTDTQYF,TGTGCCAGCAGCTTAGACGGATACACAGATACGCAGTATTTT
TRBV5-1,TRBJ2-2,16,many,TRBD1,CASSLSLTGVSGELFF,TGCGCCAGCAGCTTGTCCCTGACAGGGGTGAGCGGGGAGCTGTTTTTT
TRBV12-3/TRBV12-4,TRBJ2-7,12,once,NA,CASRGGACEQYF,TGTGCCAGCAGAGGGGGGGCCTGCGAGCAGTACTTC
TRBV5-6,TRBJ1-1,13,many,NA,CASSLRWNTEAFF,TGTGCCAGCAGCTTGAGGTGGAACACTGAAGCTTTCTTT
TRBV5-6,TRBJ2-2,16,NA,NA,CASSLPGAKDTGELFF,TGTGCCAGCAGCTTGCCGGGGGCTAAGGACACCGGGGAGCTGTTTTTT
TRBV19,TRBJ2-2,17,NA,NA,CASSVRQDSSNTGELFF,TGTGCCAGTAGTGTCCGACAGGATTCCTCGAACACCGGGGAGCTGTTTTTT
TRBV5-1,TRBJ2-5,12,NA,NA,CASRTDQETQYF,TGCGCCAGCAGGACCGACCAAGAGACCCAGTACTTC
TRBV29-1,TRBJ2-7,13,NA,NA,CSALGGAIYEQYF,TGCAGCGCGCTTGGAGGTGCTATCTACGAGCAGTACTTC
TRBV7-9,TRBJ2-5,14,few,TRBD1,CASSFGQVQETQYF,TGTGCCAGCAGCTTCGGACAGGTTCAAGAGACCCAGTACTTC
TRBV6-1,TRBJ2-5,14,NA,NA,CATRYGRLQETQYF,TGTGCCACCCGGTACGGACGGCTACAAGAGACCCAGTACTTC
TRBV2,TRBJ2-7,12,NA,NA,CASTDHTYEQYF,TGTGCCAGCACAGACCACACCTACGAGCAGTACTTC
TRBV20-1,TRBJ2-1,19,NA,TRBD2,CSARDKRLAGVVTYNEQFF,TGCAGTGCTAGAGATAAGCGCCTAGCGGGAGTAGTCACCTACAATGAGCAGTTCTTC
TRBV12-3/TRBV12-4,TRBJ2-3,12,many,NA,CASSLIASTQYF,TGTGCCAGCAGTTTGATAGCAAGTACGCAGTATTTT
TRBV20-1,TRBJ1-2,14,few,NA,CSALGGFADYGYTF,TGCAGTGCTCTGGGGGGCTTCGCGGACTATGGCTACACCTTC
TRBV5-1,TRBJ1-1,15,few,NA,CASKRSTGVNTEAFF,TGCGCCAGCAAGCGTTCGACAGGAGTGAACACTGAAGCTTTCTTT
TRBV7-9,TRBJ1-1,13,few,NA,CASSLIGYTEAFF,TGTGCCAGCAGCTTAATAGGATACACTGAAGCTTTCTTT
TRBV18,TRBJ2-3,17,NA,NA,CASSHGTPATSTDTQYF,TGTGCCAGCTCACATGGGACACCCGCTACCAGCACAGATACGCAGTATTTT
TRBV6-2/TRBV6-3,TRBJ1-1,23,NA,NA,CASSSPDWTALPALLPMNTEAFF,TGTGCCAGCAGTTCGCCGGACTGGACAGCGTTGCCGGCACTTCTACCGATGAACACTGAAGCTTTCTTT
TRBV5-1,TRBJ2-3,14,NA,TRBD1,CASSFGTGVDTQYF,TGCGCCAGCAGCTTTGGGACAGGGGTTGATACGCAGTATTTT
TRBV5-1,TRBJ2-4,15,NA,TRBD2,CASSTSGGRENIQYF,TGCGCCAGCAGCACTAGCGGGGGTCGGGAAAACATTCAGTACTTC
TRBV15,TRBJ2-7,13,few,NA,CATSRDQSYEQYF,TGTGCCACCAGCAGAGATCAGTCCTACGAGCAGTACTTC
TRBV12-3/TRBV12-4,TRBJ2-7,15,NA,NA,CASSGSTQGSYEQYF,TGTGCCAGCAGTGGCTCGACACAGGGTTCCTACGAGCAGTACTTC
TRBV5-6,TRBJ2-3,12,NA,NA,CASSAWTDTQYF,TGTGCCAGCAGCGCTTGGACAGATACGCAGTATTTT
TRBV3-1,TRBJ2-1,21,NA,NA,CASSQGLSLAGTLSSYNEQFF,TGTGCCAGCAGCCAAGGTCTCTCGCTTGCGGGAACCCTGAGCTCCTACAATGAGCAGTTCTTC
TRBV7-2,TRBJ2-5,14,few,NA,CASSLGRFQETQYF,TGTGCCAGCAGCTTAGGGCGTTTCCAAGAGACCCAGTACTTC